This T cell receptor beta chain was documented in a study (dated by TCRdb to the mid-2010s). This clonotype was seen at least ten times. Its antigen is currently not known. Base quality data are lacking; no much larger clone is found one base away. The junction shows trimming of 6 bases on V and 1 base on J, plus 20 bases between the germline ends. CDR1 and CDR2, looked up from the germline V gene (reference sequence), are DFQATT and SNEGSKA. The CDR3 covers 16 residues, taking in both the cysteine and the phenylalanine. The sequence is cut down to CDR3 DNA, 48 bases in frame from base 1. The library relied on RT-PCR. TCRdb shows the sequencer as Illumina MiSeq. TCRdb reprocessing: public reads trimmed at Q25 with fastp, clones called with MiXCR, in-frame beta chains kept. Entries that share a CDR3 protein sequence are merged under the most common genes and DNA. In all, the sample holds about 700,000 distinct CDR3 sequences, and 14% of those were seen once. The ten most abundant clones make up about 3.9% of the sample.

The chain is made from TRBV20-1 and TRBJ2-3; the D gene is perhaps TRBD2, on 5 matching bases. The TCR originated in a female donor in good health, serving as a healthy control. The sequenced material came from memory CD4+ T cells from blood. For the CDR3, the sequence is CSARLYNRQGTDTQYF. The sequenced DNA is TGCAGTGCCCGACTATACAACCGCCAGGGCACAGATACGCAGTATTTT.